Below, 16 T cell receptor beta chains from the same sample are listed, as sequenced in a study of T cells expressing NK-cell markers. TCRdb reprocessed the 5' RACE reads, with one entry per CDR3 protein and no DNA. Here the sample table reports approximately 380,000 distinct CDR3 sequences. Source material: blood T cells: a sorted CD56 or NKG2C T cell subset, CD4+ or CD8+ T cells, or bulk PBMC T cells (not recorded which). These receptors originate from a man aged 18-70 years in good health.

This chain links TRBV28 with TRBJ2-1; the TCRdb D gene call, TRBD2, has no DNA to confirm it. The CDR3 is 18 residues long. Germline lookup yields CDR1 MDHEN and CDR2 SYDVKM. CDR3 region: CASRLAGGPPSSYNEQFF. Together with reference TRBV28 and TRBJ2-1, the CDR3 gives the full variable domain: DVKVTQSSRYLVKRTGEKVFLECVQDMDHENMFWYRQDPGLGLRLIYFSYDVKMKEKGDIPEGYSVSREKKERFSLILESASTNQTSMYLCASRLAGGPPSSYNEQFFGPGTRLTVL.

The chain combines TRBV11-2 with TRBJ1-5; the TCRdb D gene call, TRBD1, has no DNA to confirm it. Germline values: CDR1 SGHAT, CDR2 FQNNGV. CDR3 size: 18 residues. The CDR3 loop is CASSFHGTGGVRNQPQHF.

CDR3: CASSSSRLALETQYF. The V gene is TRBV11-2, the J gene TRBJ2-5; lacking DNA, the TRBD2 call made by TCRdb goes unchecked. CDR3 length equals 15 residues. CDR1 is SGHAT, CDR2 FQNNGV, per germline.

CDR3 protein: CSALAGSAYEQYF. The chain recombines TRBV20-1 with TRBJ2-7; the D gene TCRdb calls, TRBD2, cannot be checked with no DNA. The CDR3 extends over 13 amino acids. The V gene's germline CDR1 is DFQATT and CDR2 SNEGSKA (reference sequence).

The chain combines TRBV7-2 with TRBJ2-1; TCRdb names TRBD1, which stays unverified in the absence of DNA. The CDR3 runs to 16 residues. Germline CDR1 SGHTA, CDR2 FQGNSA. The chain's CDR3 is CASSSRQGRGDNEQFF. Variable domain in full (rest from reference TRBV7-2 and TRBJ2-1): GAGVSQSPSNKVTEKGKDVELRCDPISGHTALYWYRQSLGQGLEFLIYFQGNSAPDKSGLPSDRFSAERTGGSVSTLTIQRTQQEDSAVYLCASSSRQGRGDNEQFFGPGTRLTVL.

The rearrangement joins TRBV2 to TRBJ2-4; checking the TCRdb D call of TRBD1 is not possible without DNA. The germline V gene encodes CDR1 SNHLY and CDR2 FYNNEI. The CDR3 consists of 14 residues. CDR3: CASVPRGAKNIQYF.

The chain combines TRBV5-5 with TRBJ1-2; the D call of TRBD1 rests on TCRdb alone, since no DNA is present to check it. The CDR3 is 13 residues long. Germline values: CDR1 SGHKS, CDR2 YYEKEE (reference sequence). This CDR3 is CASSPGTGRGYTF. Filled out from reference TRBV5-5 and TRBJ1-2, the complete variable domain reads DAGVTQSPTHLIKTRGQQVTLRCSPISGHKSVSWYQQVLGQGPQFIFQYYEKEERGRGNFPDRFSARQFPNYSSELNVNALLLGDSALYLCASSPGTGRGYTFGSGTRLTVV.

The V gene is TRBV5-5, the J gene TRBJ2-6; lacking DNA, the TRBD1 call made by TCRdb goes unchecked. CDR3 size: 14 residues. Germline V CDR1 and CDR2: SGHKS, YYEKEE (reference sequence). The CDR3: CASSLGAGANVLTF. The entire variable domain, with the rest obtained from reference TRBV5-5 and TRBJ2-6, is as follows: DAGVTQSPTHLIKTRGQQVTLRCSPISGHKSVSWYQQVLGQGPQFIFQYYEKEERGRGNFPDRFSARQFPNYSSELNVNALLLGDSALYLCASSLGAGANVLTFGAGSRLTVL.

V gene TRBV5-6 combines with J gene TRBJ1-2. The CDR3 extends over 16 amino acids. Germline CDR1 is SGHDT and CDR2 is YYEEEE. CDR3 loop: CASSFYAGPPNYGYTF.

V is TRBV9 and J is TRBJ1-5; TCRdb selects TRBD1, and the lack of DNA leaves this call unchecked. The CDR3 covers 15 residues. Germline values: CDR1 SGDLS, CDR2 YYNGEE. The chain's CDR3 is CASSPGGQGTQPQHF. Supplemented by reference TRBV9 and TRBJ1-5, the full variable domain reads DSGVTQTPKHLITATGQRVTLRCSPRSGDLSVYWYQQSLDQGLQFLIQYYNGEERAKGNILERFSAQQFPDLHSELNLSSLELGDSALYFCASSPGGQGTQPQHFGDGTRLSIL.

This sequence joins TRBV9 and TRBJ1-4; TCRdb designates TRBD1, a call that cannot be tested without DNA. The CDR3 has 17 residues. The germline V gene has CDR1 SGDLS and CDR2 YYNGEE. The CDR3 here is CASSVGRSRGTNEKLFF. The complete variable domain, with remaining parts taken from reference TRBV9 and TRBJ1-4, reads DSGVTQTPKHLITATGQRVTLRCSPRSGDLSVYWYQQSLDQGLQFLIQYYNGEERAKGNILERFSAQQFPDLHSELNLSSLELGDSALYFCASSVGRSRGTNEKLFFGSGTQLSVL.

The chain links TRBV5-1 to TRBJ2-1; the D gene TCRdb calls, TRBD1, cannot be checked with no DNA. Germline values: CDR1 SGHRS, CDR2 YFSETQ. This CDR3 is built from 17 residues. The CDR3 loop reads CATAAWVSGRAYNEQFF.

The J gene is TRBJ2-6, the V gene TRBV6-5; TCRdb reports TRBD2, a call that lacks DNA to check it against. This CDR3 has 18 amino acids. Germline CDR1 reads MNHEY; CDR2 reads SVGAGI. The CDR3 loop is CASSYVGPALSGANVLTF.

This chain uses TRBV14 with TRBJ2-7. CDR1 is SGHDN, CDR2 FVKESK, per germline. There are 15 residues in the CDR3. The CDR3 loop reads CASSPTLRQPYEQYF.

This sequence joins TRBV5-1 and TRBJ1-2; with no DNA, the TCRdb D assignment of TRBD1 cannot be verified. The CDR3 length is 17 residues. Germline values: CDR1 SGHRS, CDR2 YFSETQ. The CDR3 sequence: CASSLDGRGEVGYGYTF.

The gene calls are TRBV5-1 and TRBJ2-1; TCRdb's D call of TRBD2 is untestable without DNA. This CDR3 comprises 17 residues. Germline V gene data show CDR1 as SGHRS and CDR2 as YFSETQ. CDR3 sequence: CASSWGPLAGGPLEQFF.